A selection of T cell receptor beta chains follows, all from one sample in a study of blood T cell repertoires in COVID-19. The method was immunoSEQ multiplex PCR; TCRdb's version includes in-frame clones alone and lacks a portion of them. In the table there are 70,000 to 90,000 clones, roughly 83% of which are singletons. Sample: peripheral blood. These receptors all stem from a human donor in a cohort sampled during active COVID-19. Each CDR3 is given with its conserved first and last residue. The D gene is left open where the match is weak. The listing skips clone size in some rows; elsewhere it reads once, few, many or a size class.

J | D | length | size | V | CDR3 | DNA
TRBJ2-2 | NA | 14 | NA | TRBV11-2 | CASSFFSTAGELFF | TGTGCCAGCAGCTTTTTTAGCACGGCCGGGGAGCTGTTTTTT
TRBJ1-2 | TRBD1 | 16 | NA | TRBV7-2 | CASSLMFGTGTYGYTF | TGTGCCAGCAGCTTAATGTTCGGGACAGGGACCTATGGCTACACCTTC
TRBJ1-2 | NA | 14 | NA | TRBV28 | CASSLGGVNYGYTF | TGTGCCAGCAGTTTAGGGGGGGTTAACTATGGCTACACCTTC
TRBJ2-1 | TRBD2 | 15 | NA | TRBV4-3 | CASSLRLAGYNEQFF | TGCGCCAGCAGCCTGAGACTAGCGGGGTACAATGAGCAGTTCTTC
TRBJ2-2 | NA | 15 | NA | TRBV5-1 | CASSLVNSNTGELFF | TGCGCCAGCAGCTTAGTTAACAGCAACACCGGGGAGCTGTTTTTT
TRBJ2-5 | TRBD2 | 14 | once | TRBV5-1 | CASSPGTTQETQYF | TGCGCCAGCAGCCCCGGGACTACCCAAGAGACCCAGTACTTC
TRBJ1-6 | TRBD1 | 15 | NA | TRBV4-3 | CASSQDGQGNSPLHF | TGCGCCAGCAGCCAAGATGGACAGGGTAATTCACCCCTCCACTTT
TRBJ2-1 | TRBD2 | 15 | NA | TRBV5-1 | CASSLIAGGPGEQFF | TGCGCCAGCAGCTTGATTGCGGGAGGGCCTGGGGAGCAGTTCTTC
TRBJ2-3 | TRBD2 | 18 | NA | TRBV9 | CASSVGTSGGVSTDTQYF | TGTGCCAGCAGCGTAGGGACTAGCGGGGGGGTTAGCACAGATACGCAGTATTTT
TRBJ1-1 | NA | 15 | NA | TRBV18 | CASSSEGHGEQEAFF | TGTGCCAGCTCGTCGGAGGGCCACGGAGAACAGGAAGCTTTCTTT
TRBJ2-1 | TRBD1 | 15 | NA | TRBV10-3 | CAISDSVTGGFEQFF | TGTGCCATCAGTGATTCGGTGACAGGGGGTTTTGAGCAGTTCTTC
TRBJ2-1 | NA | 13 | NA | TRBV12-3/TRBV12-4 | CASSLSSYNEQFF | TGTGCCAGCAGTTTGAGCTCCTACAATGAGCAGTTCTTC
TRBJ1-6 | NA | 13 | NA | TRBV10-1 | CASSVASGSPLHF | TGCGCCAGCAGTGTGGCCAGTGGTTCACCCCTCCACTTT
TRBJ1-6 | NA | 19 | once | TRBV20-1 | CSASLPGLRGGGYNSPLHF | TGCAGTGCTAGTCTACCGGGACTCAGGGGAGGGGGTTATAATTCACCCCTCCACTTT